This T cell receptor beta chain was recovered during a study of blood T cell repertoires in COVID-19. Whole-study context: Whether acute or convalescent, the COVID-19 samples came from the United States, Italy and Spain.

Unmatched junction bases numbered 18, after V lost 8 bases and J lost 0 bases. CDR1 and CDR2 from the germline V gene are WNHNN and SYGVQD (reference sequence). The CDR3 is 18 amino acids. This clone has only a few counts. In the source study's methods: Nucleated cell counts were estimated from reference gene primer amplification. Profiled with immunoSEQ multiplex PCR; TCRdb holds only in-frame clones, not every one. V and J calls and clone size follow that table, whereas D and trimming were derived from the DNA. The sample consists of about 310,000 clones, around 87% of them appearing once. This receptor was obtained from a woman aged 50 to 60 who had recovered from COVID-19. This rearrangement joins TRBV10-1 to TRBJ1-2, with TRBD1 matching over 7 bases. Sequenced: peripheral blood. CDR3 residues: CASDPRDRKIPPNYGYTF. The CDR3 nucleotides are TGCGCCAGCGACCCCAGGGACAGAAAGATACCCCCTAACTATGGCTACACCTTC.